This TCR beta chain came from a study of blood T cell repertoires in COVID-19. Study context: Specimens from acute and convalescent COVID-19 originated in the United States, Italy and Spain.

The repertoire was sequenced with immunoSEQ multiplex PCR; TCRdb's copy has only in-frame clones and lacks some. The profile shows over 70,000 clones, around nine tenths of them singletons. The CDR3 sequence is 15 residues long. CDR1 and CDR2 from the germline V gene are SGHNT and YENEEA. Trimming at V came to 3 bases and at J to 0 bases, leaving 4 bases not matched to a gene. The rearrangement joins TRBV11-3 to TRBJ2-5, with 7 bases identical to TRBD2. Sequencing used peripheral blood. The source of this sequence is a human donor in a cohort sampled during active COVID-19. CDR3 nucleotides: TGTGCCAGCAGCTTCACGGGGGGATACCAAGAGACCCAGTACTTC. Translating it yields CASSFTGGYQETQYF.